This TCR beta chain was profiled in a study of blood T cell repertoires in COVID-19. Looking at the study overall: Samples of COVID-19 (acute and convalescent) were obtained from the United States, Italy and Spain. T cells, B-cell-depleted T cells, or PBMCs provided the cDNA or gDNA that served as material.

The CDR3 runs 13 residues. Germline assignment: CDR1 SGHAT and CDR2 FQNNGV. Trimming took 5 bases from V and 10 from J, leaving 15 bases between them. In the original workflow: Amplification of reference gene primers provided the estimated nucleated cell counts. Measured with immunoSEQ multiplex PCR; TCRdb has only the in-frame clones, and not every one. V and J calls plus clone size are reproduced from that table; the DNA served to infer D and trimming. The sample shows about 210,000 clones, 75% to 85% of them seen only once. This clone was counted once. The study drew participants aged about 18 to 90 years from approximately 25 US areas.

This clonotype was obtained from a man between 35 and 55 years old who had recovered from COVID-19. The sequenced sample was PBMCs or T cells enriched from blood (not recorded which). The rearrangement joins TRBV11-2 to TRBJ1-3; D not resolved. The CDR3 loop is CASSGGTPGTIYF. CDR3 bases: TGTGCCAGCAGCGGCGGCACTCCGGGAACCATATATTTT.